The 26 T cell receptor beta chains presented below share a single source sample, sequenced in a study of early T cells in non-severe SARS-CoV-2 infection. TCRdb re-called the 5' RACE reads with MiXCR, one entry per CDR3 protein. In the table there are roughly 35,000 distinct CDR3 sequences, around 4% of which are singletons. Sequencing was done on a sample of whole blood. The receptors originated from an adult who was a healthcare worker with PCR-confirmed SARS-CoV-2 infection or an uninfected control (not recorded which).

This clonotype has ten or more counts. The chain has TRBV12-3 or TRBV12-4 and TRBJ2-4, with a tentative D call TRBD1 (5 bases). Trimming cost V 4 bases and J 0 bases, with 10 bases left between them. The CDR3 is made up of 15 amino acids. The CDR3 sequence: CASSYAQGAKNIQYF. CDR3 coding DNA: TGTGCCAGCAGTTACGCCCAGGGAGCCAAAAACATTCAGTACTTC.

This clonotype has a count of ten or more. This rearrangement joins TRBV12-5 to TRBJ2-1, with no clear D. Trimming removed 9 bases at V and 6 bases at J, with 15 bases between. CDR3 size: 13 residues. Germline V CDR1 and CDR2: LGHNT, FRNRAP. CDR3 sequence: CASQSRAVNEQFF. Here the CDR3 DNA reads TGTGCTAGCCAGTCTAGGGCCGTCAATGAGCAGTTCTTC.

At least ten counts were recorded for this clonotype. The rearrangement uses TRBV20-1 and TRBJ2-1, with 7 positions matching TRBD1. V lost 0 bases and J lost 2; bases outside the gene matches: 7. The germline V gene has CDR1 DFQATT and CDR2 SNEGSKA (reference sequence). This CDR3 spans 16 amino acids. CDR3 sequence reads: CSARDFSGQPYNEQFF. CDR3 bases: TGCAGTGCTAGAGATTTTTCGGGACAGCCCTACAATGAGCAGTTCTTC.

There are many counts of this clonotype. This rearrangement joins TRBV6-2 or TRBV6-3 to TRBJ1-5; TRBD1 is a possible D gene (5 bases). The CDR3 length is 16 residues. Trimming shortened V by 6 bases and J by 2 bases, and 17 bases separated the two germline ends. Germline loops: CDR1 MNHEY, CDR2 SVGEGT. The CDR3 DNA sequence: TGTGCCAGCAGCTTACTCTCGAGCAGGGGCAATCAGCCCCAGCATTTT. It specifies CASSLLSSRGNQPQHF.

This clonotype has at least ten counts. This rearrangement joins TRBV9 to TRBJ2-5; perhaps TRBD2 as D (7 bases). Trimming removed 4 bases from V and 5 bases from J, with 18 bases in between. Germline loops: CDR1 SGDLS, CDR2 YYNGEE. The CDR3 covers 15 residues. The CDR3 nucleotides read TGTGCCAGCAGCTTCCAAAGCGGGACAACGGAGACCCAGTACTTC. This codes for CASSFQSGTTETQYF.

The gene calls are TRBV18 and TRBJ2-7; 8 positions match TRBD1. The germline CDR1 and CDR2 sequences are KGHSH and LQKENI. V was clipped by 5 bases and J by 5 bases; unmatched bases: 11. The CDR3 extends over 15 amino acids. CDR3 protein: CASSGDRGATNEQYF. The CDR3 DNA is TGTGCCAGCTCAGGAGACAGGGGCGCTACTAACGAGCAGTACTTC.

This clonotype came up a few times. The J gene is TRBJ2-2, the V gene TRBV7-6; 9 nucleotides align to TRBD1. J was trimmed by 6 bases and V by 1 base; bases with no gene match: 6. The CDR3 loop spans 16 amino acids. The V gene's germline CDR1 is SGHVS and CDR2 FNYEAQ. In nucleotides, the CDR3 is TGTGCCAGCAGCTTAGTTGGGACAGGGACGTCCGGGGAGCTGTTTTTT. Encoded protein: CASSLVGTGTSGELFF.

In this sample, this clonotype turned up a few times. The chain is built from TRBV20-1 and TRBJ1-2; weak D call: TRBD1 (5 bases). The CDR3 is 13 residues long. Per germline, CDR1 DFQATT and CDR2 SNEGSKA (reference sequence). V shed 6 bases and J shed 4 bases, with 15 bases lying between them. The CDR3 is CSAEGLSGYGYTF. In DNA, the CDR3 is TGCAGTGCCGAGGGGTTATCGGGCTATGGCTACACCTTC.

There are many counts of this clonotype. V usage is TRBV10-3 and J usage is TRBJ2-1; D remains ambiguous. V lost 7 bases and J lost 0, with 16 bases in between. The CDR3 is 16 amino acids. Per germline, CDR1 ENHRY and CDR2 SYGVKD. The CDR3 coding sequence is TGTGCCATCACCCCGACACTTACCAGCTCCTACAATGAGCAGTTCTTC. Its protein is CAITPTLTSSYNEQFF.

This clonotype was counted many times. The chain joins TRBV29-1 to TRBJ1-2, with D tentatively TRBD1 (6 bases). Trimming took 7 bases from V and 7 from J, leaving 16 bases between them. The germline V gene has CDR1 SQVTM and CDR2 ANQGSEA. CDR3 size: 12 residues. Here the CDR3 reads CSAYTGRSGYTF. CDR3 coding DNA: TGCAGCGCTTACACAGGGAGGAGTGGCTACACCTTC. Full variable domain (missing parts from reference TRBV29-1 and TRBJ1-2): SAVISQKPSRDICQRGTSLTIQCQVDSQVTMMFWYRQQPGQSLTLIATANQGSEATYESGFVIDKFPISRPNLTFSTLTVSNMSPEDSSIYLCSAYTGRSGYTFGSGTRLTVV.

This clonotype has a count of ten or more. The chain is built from TRBV3-1 and TRBJ1-3; maybe TRBD1 (5 bases). Germline V lookup: CDR1 LGHDT, CDR2 YNNKEL (reference sequence). The V end lost 2 bases, the J end lost 8 bases, and 19 bases lay between the germline ends. CDR3 length: 16 amino acids. The CDR3 here is CASSQSLQVAGYTIYF. Written as DNA, the CDR3 is TGTGCCAGCAGCCAAAGTCTACAGGTCGCCGGCTACACCATATATTTT.

Of note for this clonotype: Given a much more abundant clone one base away, this may be a read error. The chain links TRBV27 to TRBJ1-4, with TRBD1 matching 8 bases. The CDR3 is made up of 15 amino acids. Germline V lookup: CDR1 MNHEY, CDR2 SMNVEV (reference sequence). For the CDR3, the DNA is TGTGCCGGCAGACGAAGACAGGGGAGTAATGAAAAACTGTTTTTT. It is translated as CAGRRRQGSNEKLFF.

This clonotype was seen at least ten times. The CDR3 sequence is CASRRDGTYEQYV. In DNA, the CDR3 is TGTGCCAGCAGAAGAGACGGTACCTACGAGCAGTACGTC. The chain joins TRBV6-1 to TRBJ2-7; D ambiguous. V gave up 6 bases and J gave up 2 bases, with 11 bases separating them. The CDR3 is 13 amino acids. From germline, CDR1 is MNHNS and CDR2 SASEGT.

This clonotype was observed at least ten times. This chain uses TRBV6-4 with TRBJ1-1; D possibly corresponds to TRBD1 (5 bases). The V gene lost 4 bases and the J gene lost 4 bases, with 13 bases spanning the gap. The V gene's germline CDR1 is MRHNA and CDR2 SNTAGT. The CDR3 is made up of 14 amino acids. DNA for the CDR3: TGTGCCAGCAGTGTCGACAGATGGGGCACTGAAGCTTTCTTT. It encodes CASSVDRWGTEAFF.

This sequence joins TRBV7-8 and TRBJ2-7; 8 bases map to TRBD1. The CDR3 is 14 residues long. With V trimmed by 5 bases and J by 0 bases, 3 bases remained unmatched. The germline V gene has CDR1 SGHVS and CDR2 FQNEAQ. The CDR3 DNA follows: TGTGCCAGCAGCCGGACAGGGAGCTCCTACGAGCAGTACGTC. Its translation is CASSRTGSSYEQYV.

Comments on this clonotype: A much larger clone lies a single base off, so this may be a read error. The chain links TRBV12-3 or TRBV12-4 to TRBJ2-7; possibly TRBD1 for D (6 bases). The CDR3 is made up of 13 amino acids. The CDR3 DNA is TGTGCCAGCTCCCCCGGTGGGGGCTACGAGCAGCACTTC. Protein sequence: CASSPGGGYEQHF.

This clonotype occurred many times. This chain connects TRBV4-2 to TRBJ1-3; D is possibly TRBD1 (5 bases). The CDR3 has 14 residues. Trimming cost V 0 bases and J 4 bases, with 7 bases left between them. The germline V gene has CDR1 LGHNA and CDR2 YNFKEQ. The CDR3 DNA sequence: TGTGCCAGCAGCCAAGAGACAGTCGGAAACACCATATATTTT. It specifies CASSQETVGNTIYF.

This clonotype was seen at least ten times. The rearrangement links TRBV7-2 to TRBJ2-2, with D unresolved. There are 14 residues in the CDR3. Germline V gene data show CDR1 as SGHTA and CDR2 as FQGNSA. V lost 2 bases to trimming and J lost 4 bases, with 8 bases between them. The CDR3 sequence is CASSLIQSTGELFF. DNA of the CDR3: TGTGCCAGCAGCTTAATCCAGTCCACCGGGGAGCTGTTTTTT.

Many counts were recorded for this clonotype. The genes are TRBV18 and TRBJ1-6, with 7 bases lining up with TRBD1. Germline assignment: CDR1 KGHSH and CDR2 LQKENI. V was clipped by 3 bases and J by 8 bases; unmatched bases: 1. The CDR3 runs to 13 residues. The CDR3: CASSPDRHSPLHF. Here the CDR3 DNA reads TGTGCCAGCTCACCGGACAGGCATTCACCCCTCCACTTT.

This clonotype was picked up many times. This chain joins TRBV3-1 and TRBJ1-2; possible D gene TRBD1, 5 bases. The germline V gene has CDR1 LGHDT and CDR2 YNNKEL (reference sequence). The ends were cut back, 0 bases at V and 7 bases at J, with 9 bases in the middle. This CDR3 comprises 13 residues. The CDR3 bases are TGTGCCAGCAGCCAAGATCCCGGGACTGGCTACACCTTC. It encodes CASSQDPGTGYTF.

In its sample, this clonotype was seen a few times. The V and J genes are TRBV7-8 and TRBJ2-2; tentative D call: TRBD1 (6 bases). The CDR3 totals 12 residues. With 11 bases removed from V and 6 bases from J, the gap between germline ends came to 13 bases. CDR1 and CDR2 from the germline V gene are SGHVS and FQNEAQ. CDR3 residues: CAGGRTAGELFF. CDR3 DNA sequence: TGTGCCGGGGGCCGGACCGCCGGGGAGCTGTTTTTT.

This clonotype was detected many times. The chain is built from TRBV2 and TRBJ1-6; D not resolved. CDR3 length equals 15 residues. The V end lost 4 bases, the J end lost 6 bases, and 13 bases lay between the germline ends. In germline, CDR1 is SNHLY, CDR2 FYNNEI. The CDR3 region has the DNA TGTGCCAGCAGTGTGGTTGAACAGATTAATTCACCCCTCCACTTT. Translation gives CASSVVEQINSPLHF.

This clonotype was counted ten times or more. The V gene is TRBV7-8, the J gene TRBJ2-3; the D is unclear. Germline loops: CDR1 SGHVS, CDR2 FQNEAQ. The CDR3 contains 13 residues. The V gene lost 2 bases and the J gene lost 5 bases, with 8 bases spanning the gap. Here the CDR3 DNA reads TGTGCCAGCAGCTTAATGACGGGAGATACGCAGTATTTT. Its translation: CASSLMTGDTQYF.

This clonotype turned up a few times. V is TRBV12-3 or TRBV12-4 and J is TRBJ1-5; 7 nucleotides line up with TRBD1. V dropped 0 bases and J dropped 5; count of bases not matched to a gene: 1. This CDR3 is built from 14 residues. In DNA form, the CDR3 reads TGTGCCAGCAGTTTAGCCACAGGGGATCAGCCCCAGCATTTT. Residues: CASSLATGDQPQHF.

This clonotype was recorded many times. The V and J genes are TRBV5-5 and TRBJ2-5, with 7 bases that match TRBD1. The V segment lost 2 bases and the J segment 5 bases; nucleotides outside the gene matches: 0. The CDR3 covers 12 residues. CDR1 SGHKS and CDR2 YYEKEE come from the germline V gene (reference sequence). The CDR3 sequence: CASSLQGETQYF. CDR3 sequence (DNA): TGTGCCAGCAGCTTACAGGGGGAGACCCAGTACTTC. Together with reference TRBV5-5 and TRBJ2-5, the CDR3 gives the full variable domain: DAGVTQSPTHLIKTRGQQVTLRCSPISGHKSVSWYQQVLGQGPQFIFQYYEKEERGRGNFPDRFSARQFPNYSSELNVNALLLGDSALYLCASSLQGETQYFGPGTRLLVL.

This clonotype was detected only a few times. The V call is TRBV9, the J call TRBJ2-5, with 7 bases that match TRBD1. The V gene's germline CDR1 is SGDLS and CDR2 YYNGEE. The V and J ends lost 0 bases and 4 bases, in that order; junction bases with no gene match: 6. The length of the CDR3 is 15 residues. The CDR3 sequence is CASSVETGWPETQYF. CDR3 bases: TGTGCCAGCAGCGTAGAGACAGGGTGGCCAGAGACCCAGTACTTC.